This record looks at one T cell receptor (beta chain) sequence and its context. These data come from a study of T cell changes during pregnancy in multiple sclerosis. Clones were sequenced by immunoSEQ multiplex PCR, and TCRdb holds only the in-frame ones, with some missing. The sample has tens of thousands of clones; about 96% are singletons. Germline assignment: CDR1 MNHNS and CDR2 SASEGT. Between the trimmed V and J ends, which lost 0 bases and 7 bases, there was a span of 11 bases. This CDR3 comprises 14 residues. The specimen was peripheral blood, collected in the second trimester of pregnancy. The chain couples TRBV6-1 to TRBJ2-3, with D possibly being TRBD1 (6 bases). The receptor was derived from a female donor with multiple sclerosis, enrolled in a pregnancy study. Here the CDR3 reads CASSEAQGIHTQYF. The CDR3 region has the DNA TGTGCCAGCAGTGAAGCACAGGGTATACATACGCAGTATTTT.